These T cell receptor beta chains were read from a single sample in a study of T cell changes during pregnancy in multiple sclerosis. Generated by immunoSEQ multiplex PCR, the TCRdb table keeps only in-frame clones and is missing some. Of some 57,000 clones listed, about 90% are singletons. This specimen was CD4+ T cells from peripheral blood mononuclear cells, taken after pregnancy. Every receptor here comes from a female donor in good health, enrolled as a control in a pregnancy study. The CDR3 runs from the conserved cysteine through the conserved F or W. Each record gives: D gene, J gene, clone size, V gene, CDR3 DNA, CDR3 protein. A D gene is named only where the DNA matches it firmly. Clone size is given for some rows only: seen once, a few or many times, or a class if the clone is expanded.

D gene: TRBD1
J gene: TRBJ1-6
clone size: NA
V gene: TRBV19
CDR3 DNA: TGTGCCAGTAGTTCGGACAGGTCTCCCCTCCACTTT
CDR3 protein: CASSSDRSPLHF

D gene: NA
J gene: TRBJ1-2
clone size: NA
V gene: TRBV30
CDR3 DNA: TGTGCCTGGAGTGTAGGCAGGGGTCCCTATGGCTACACCTTC
CDR3 protein: CAWSVGRGPYGYTF

D gene: NA
J gene: TRBJ1-1
clone size: NA
V gene: TRBV19
CDR3 DNA: TGTGCCAGTTCCCCGGGACACCAGAACACTGAAGCTTTCTTT
CDR3 protein: CASSPGHQNTEAFF

D gene: NA
J gene: TRBJ1-2
clone size: NA
V gene: TRBV9
CDR3 DNA: TGTGCCAGCAGCGTAGAACAGGGTTATGGCTACACCTTC
CDR3 protein: CASSVEQGYGYTF

D gene: NA
J gene: TRBJ2-7
clone size: NA
V gene: TRBV7-9
CDR3 DNA: TGTGCCTGCCAGCGGGTAGGACAGCAGTACTTC
CDR3 protein: CACQRVGQQYF

D gene: NA
J gene: TRBJ2-3
clone size: NA
V gene: TRBV30
CDR3 DNA: TGTGCCTGGAGGGCGGGACTCGGTAGCACAGATACGCAGTATTTT
CDR3 protein: CAWRAGLGSTDTQYF

D gene: NA
J gene: TRBJ1-2
clone size: NA
V gene: TRBV7-3
CDR3 DNA: TGTGCCAGCAGCTTATCTATTGAGTCCTACGCCTATGGCTACACCTTC
CDR3 protein: CASSLSIESYAYGYTF

D gene: TRBD1
J gene: TRBJ2-7
clone size: NA
V gene: TRBV7-9
CDR3 DNA: TGTGCCAGCAGTCGCTACAGGGGCCCCAAGGGAGAAGAGCAGTACTTC
CDR3 protein: CASSRYRGPKGEEQYF

D gene: NA
J gene: TRBJ1-1
clone size: NA
V gene: TRBV5-1
CDR3 DNA: TGCGCCAGCAGCTTGGTTGTAGGGCCGGCGGGCGCTGAAGCTTTCTTT
CDR3 protein: CASSLVVGPAGAEAFF

D gene: NA
J gene: TRBJ2-5
clone size: NA
V gene: TRBV7-8
CDR3 DNA: TGTGCCAGCAGCTTAGGGCCTAGGAGGGCGGAGACCCAGTACTTC
CDR3 protein: CASSLGPRRAETQYF

D gene: TRBD1
J gene: TRBJ2-7
clone size: NA
V gene: TRBV10-3
CDR3 DNA: TGTGCCATCAGTGACCGGGACAGGGGGTTTTCCGGCTACGAGCAGTACTTC
CDR3 protein: CAISDRDRGFSGYEQYF

D gene: TRBD1
J gene: TRBJ1-6
clone size: few
V gene: TRBV30
CDR3 DNA: TGTGCCTGGAGTGTCGAACAGGGGTATTCACCCCTCCACTTT
CDR3 protein: CAWSVEQGYSPLHF

D gene: NA
J gene: TRBJ1-1
clone size: NA
V gene: TRBV13
CDR3 DNA: TGTGCCAGCAGTCGGAGGGGGGGGCAGGCCCGACTATTACACACTGAAGCTTTCTTT
CDR3 protein: CASSRRGGQARLLHTEAFF

D gene: TRBD1
J gene: TRBJ2-5
clone size: NA
V gene: TRBV6-6
CDR3 DNA: TGTGCCAGCAGTTACTCAAGGACAGGAATGGGGGAGACCCAGTACTTC
CDR3 protein: CASSYSRTGMGETQYF

D gene: TRBD1
J gene: TRBJ1-2
clone size: NA
V gene: TRBV9
CDR3 DNA: TGTGCCAGCAGCGCCGACGGACAGGGCCCCTATGGCTACACCTTC
CDR3 protein: CASSADGQGPYGYTF

D gene: TRBD1
J gene: TRBJ1-6
clone size: NA
V gene: TRBV7-9
CDR3 DNA: TGTGCCAGCAGCTTAGAACAGGGGTATACATCCTATAATTCACCCCTCCACTTT
CDR3 protein: CASSLEQGYTSYNSPLHF

D gene: NA
J gene: TRBJ1-3
clone size: NA
V gene: TRBV7-2
CDR3 DNA: TGTGCCAGCAGCTTGCGGGGAGGTGGAAACACCATATATTTT
CDR3 protein: CASSLRGGGNTIYF

D gene: TRBD1
J gene: TRBJ1-2
clone size: NA
V gene: TRBV5-6
CDR3 DNA: TGTGCCAGCAGCTTGGAGCTGATGACAGGGGCCTTTAACTATGGCTACACCTTC
CDR3 protein: CASSLELMTGAFNYGYTF

D gene: TRBD1
J gene: TRBJ1-4
clone size: once
V gene: TRBV7-6
CDR3 DNA: TGTGCCAGCAGCTTAGAACCCCAGGGACAGGGAGGAAAACTGTTTTTT
CDR3 protein: CASSLEPQGQGGKLFF

D gene: NA
J gene: TRBJ1-3
clone size: once
V gene: TRBV30
CDR3 DNA: TGTGCCTGGAGTGTACTAAGGAGAGCTGGAAACACCATATATTTT
CDR3 protein: CAWSVLRRAGNTIYF

D gene: TRBD1
J gene: TRBJ2-7
clone size: NA
V gene: TRBV7-9
CDR3 DNA: TGTGCCAGCACCGAAAACCGGGACAGCTCCTCTTACGAGCAGTACTTC
CDR3 protein: CASTENRDSSSYEQYF

D gene: TRBD1
J gene: TRBJ2-5
clone size: NA
V gene: TRBV7-2
CDR3 DNA: TGTGCCAGCAGCCCTCTTAGGACAGGGGGGGGAGAGACCCAGTACTTC
CDR3 protein: CASSPLRTGGGETQYF

D gene: TRBD1
J gene: TRBJ1-2
clone size: NA
V gene: TRBV7-9
CDR3 DNA: TGTGCCAGCAACATACTCGGGACAGGGAGTGGCTACACCTTC
CDR3 protein: CASNILGTGSGYTF